These 24 T cell receptor beta chains originate from one sample sequenced in a study of vaccination effects on CD4 cells after COVID-19. Their cognate antigens are unknown. Data came from immunoSEQ multiplex PCR; TCRdb stores just in-frame clones and leaves some out. The top ten hold approximately 20% of the sample, which has about 20,000 clones, around 72% seen once. Ahead of sequencing, the ViraFEST assay grew antigen-specific CD4+ T cells using viral peptide pools. Researchers isolated CD4+ T cells once approximately eleven days of culture had elapsed. None of these healthy vaccinees had been infected with SARS-CoV-2 before vaccination. The sequencing here drew on CD4+ T cells from PBMCs cultured with HCoV-NL63 spike peptides, taken before COVID-19 vaccination. The receptors here all came from a human donor who received a COVID-19 vaccine.

This chain links TRBV10-3 with TRBJ1-4; D is ambiguous. V lost 10 bases, J lost 3 bases, and 18 bases lay in between. In germline, CDR1 is ENHRY, CDR2 SYGVKD. This CDR3 has 15 residues. The CDR3 nucleotides read TGTGCCACCTCACGTGATCTTGCGGCTAATGAAAAACTGTTTTTT. Amino acid sequence: CATSRDLAANEKLFF.

In this sample, this clone turned up once. Here the CDR3 DNA reads TGTGCCAGCAGTTCTACAGGGGCGCGGGCTAACTATGGCTACACCTTC. It codes for CASSSTGARANYGYTF. The chain carries TRBV6-5 and TRBJ1-2, with 7 bases aligning to TRBD1. From germline, CDR1 is MNHEY and CDR2 SVGAGI. The CDR3 totals 16 residues. Germline trimming cut 4 bases from V and 0 bases from J; bases unmatched to any gene: 8.

This clone occurred a few times. J is TRBJ2-2 and V is TRBV7-9; no clear D gene. The V gene's germline CDR1 is SEHNR and CDR2 FQNEAQ (reference sequence). V dropped 8 bases and J dropped 0 bases, with 10 bases sitting between them. CDR3 length: 14 residues. The CDR3 DNA reads as TGTGCCAGCGGTGTCAACGCGAACACCGGGGAGCTGTTTTTT. Translating it yields CASGVNANTGELFF. Complete variable domain (other parts from reference TRBV7-9 and TRBJ2-2): DTGVSQNPRHKITKRGQNVTFRCDPISEHNRLYWYRQTLGQGPEFLTYFQNEAQLEKSRLLSDRFSAERPKGSFSTLEIQRTEQGDSAMYLCASGVNANTGELFFGEGSRLTVL.

By its share, this clone is large (0.1 to 1%). CDR3 region: CASSVQGEKLFF. CDR3 DNA: TGTGCCAGCAGCGTCCAAGGGGAAAAACTGTTTTTT. The chain links TRBV2 to TRBJ1-4; D not resolved. The V end lost 6 bases, the J end lost 8 bases, and 10 bases lay between the germline ends. The CDR3 covers 12 residues. Germline CDR1 and CDR2: SNHLY and FYNNEI.

The rearrangement uses TRBV5-4 and TRBJ2-6; D ambiguous. The CDR3 totals 18 residues. Trimming removed 2 bases from V and 0 bases from J, with 15 bases in between. Germline CDR1 SGHNT, CDR2 YYREEE (reference sequence). The CDR3 nucleotides are TGTGCCAGCAGCTTTGGCGGTCGCCGTTCCTCTGGGGCCAACGTCCTGACTTTC. Translating gives CASSFGGRRSSGANVLTF. Full variable domain (rest looked up from reference TRBV5-4 and TRBJ2-6): ETGVTQSPTHLIKTRGQQVTLRCSSQSGHNTVSWYQQALGQGPQFIFQYYREEENGRGNFPPRFSGLQFPNYSSELNVNALELDDSALYLCASSFGGRRSSGANVLTFGAGSRLTVL.

This clone was detected a few times. The V and J genes are TRBV5-1 and TRBJ2-1; 9 positions agree with TRBD1. V was pared by 5 bases and J by 7 bases, with 4 bases of the junction left unmatched. This CDR3 is 13 amino acids long. CDR1 is SGHRS, CDR2 YFSETQ, per germline. The CDR3 here is CASSRDRVNEQFF. The CDR3 bases are TGCGCCAGCAGTCGGGACAGGGTAAATGAGCAGTTCTTC. The full variable domain, rest sourced from reference TRBV5-1 and TRBJ2-1, is KAGVTQTPRYLIKTRGQQVTLSCSPISGHRSVSWYQQTPGQGLQFLFEYFSETQRNKGNFPGRFSGRQFSNSRSEMNVSTLELGDSALYLCASSRDRVNEQFFGPGTRLTVL.

The chain carries TRBV19 and TRBJ2-2; 12 bases match TRBD2. Looked up from germline, CDR1 is LNHDA and CDR2 is SQIVND (reference sequence). V shed 6 bases, J shed 5 bases, and the junction held 4 bases outside the gene matches. The CDR3 spans 15 residues. CDR3 sequence reads: CASRLAGGRTGELFF. The DNA for the CDR3 is TGTGCCAGTAGACTAGCGGGAGGACGGACCGGGGAGCTGTTTTTT.

The rearrangement links TRBV5-4 to TRBJ2-5, with TRBD2 matching over 8 bases. Trimming took 5 bases from V and 5 from J; bases not matched to a gene: 8. Germline loops: CDR1 SGHNT, CDR2 YYREEE (reference sequence). The CDR3 has 14 amino acids. CDR3 sequence: CASSPGGRGETQYF. The DNA for the CDR3 is TGTGCCAGCAGTCCGGGGGGGCGAGGGGAGACCCAGTACTTC.

This clone was picked up one time. The genes are TRBV29-1 and TRBJ1-2; tentative D call: TRBD1 (6 bases). Germline values: CDR1 SQVTM, CDR2 ANQGSEA. Trimming took off 0 bases at V and 8 bases at J, with 10 bases between the two ends. This CDR3 contains 12 residues. The CDR3 here is CSVEDHREGYTF. CDR3 coding DNA: TGCAGCGTTGAAGATCACAGGGAAGGCTACACCTTC.

This chain uses TRBV27 with TRBJ1-5; D might be TRBD1 (6 bases). The CDR3 consists of 15 residues. Germline assignment: CDR1 MNHEY and CDR2 SMNVEV (reference sequence). Trimming shortened V by 0 bases and J by 3 bases, and 9 bases separated the two germline ends. DNA of the CDR3: TGTGCCAGCAGTTTATCTAGGACAGACAATCAGCCCCAGCATTTT. The encoded protein is CASSLSRTDNQPQHF.

This clone turned up a few times. The chain uses TRBV5-5 and TRBJ1-6; D remains ambiguous. Germline lookup yields CDR1 SGHKS and CDR2 YYEKEE (reference sequence). The CDR3 runs to 15 residues. Trimming shortened V by 4 bases and J by 6 bases, and 14 bases separated the two germline ends. CDR3 sequence: CASSREFSRNSPLHF. CDR3 nucleotides: TGTGCCAGCAGCAGGGAGTTTTCCCGTAATTCACCCCTCCACTTT.

The genes are TRBV7-2 and TRBJ1-4; 8 bases fit TRBD1. Germline assignment: CDR1 SGHTA and CDR2 FQGNSA. After removal of 4 bases from V and 2 bases from J, the junction contained 9 bases not matched to a gene. This CDR3 spans 17 amino acids. CDR3 loop: CASSYYRGRMTNEKLFF. The CDR3, as DNA: TGTGCCAGCAGCTATTACAGGGGGAGGATGACTAATGAAAAACTGTTTTTT.

This CDR3 reads CASSLSVNIQYF. The CDR3 DNA is TGTGCCAGCAGTTTATCGGTGAACATTCAGTACTTC. This chain connects TRBV28 to TRBJ2-4; no clear D gene. The CDR3 length is 12 residues. Germline V gives CDR1 MDHEN, CDR2 SYDVKM. The V and J ends lost 1 base and 7 bases respectively, with 5 bases between them.

The rearrangement uses TRBV19 and TRBJ1-5; 7 bases are a match to TRBD1. With V trimmed by 11 bases and J by 6 bases, 10 bases remained unmatched. The CDR3 spans 13 residues. Germline CDR1 LNHDA, CDR2 SQIVND (reference sequence). The CDR3 DNA reads TGTGCCGCCCGAGGGACAGATCGTCAGCCCCAGCATTTT. Its protein is CAARGTDRQPQHF. The full variable domain, in which reference TRBV19 and TRBJ1-5 provide the parts outside the CDR3, is DGGITQSPKYLFRKEGQNVTLSCEQNLNHDAMYWYRQDPGQGLRLIYYSQIVNDFQKGDIAEGYSVSREKKESFPLTVTSAQKNPTAFYLCAARGTDRQPQHFGDGTRLSIL.

This clone has only a few counts. V and J are TRBV6-1 and TRBJ1-3; D perhaps matches TRBD1 (6 bases). CDR3 size: 15 residues. V lost 3 bases, J lost 0 bases, and 9 bases lay in between. From germline, CDR1 is MNHNS and CDR2 SASEGT. The DNA for the CDR3 is TGTGCCAGCAGTGAGGGACAAGGCTCTGGAAACACCATATATTTT. Protein sequence: CASSEGQGSGNTIYF.

The rearrangement joins TRBV28 to TRBJ1-2; D call uncertain. Trimming stripped 7 bases from V and 2 bases from J, with 8 bases between. Germline CDR1 is MDHEN and CDR2 is SYDVKM. This CDR3 has 12 residues. CDR3 sequence (DNA): TGTGCCAGCATAGGACCGAACTATGGCTACACCTTC. The encoded protein is CASIGPNYGYTF.

The V call is TRBV12-3 or TRBV12-4, the J call TRBJ1-1, with D perhaps TRBD1 (5 bases). This CDR3 has 13 amino acids. V lost 8 bases to trimming and J lost 1 base, with 11 bases between them. CDR3 bases: TGTGCCAGCCGAATCACAGGGAACACTGAAGCTTTCTTT. This codes for CASRITGNTEAFF.

The chain couples TRBV27 to TRBJ2-3; 12 bases are a match to TRBD2. V dropped 5 bases and J dropped 6; count of bases not matched to a gene: 6. Germline CDR1 reads MNHEY; CDR2 reads SMNVEV (reference sequence). CDR3 length: 15 residues. The CDR3 loop is CASSLGLAGRDTQYF. The CDR3 DNA follows: TGTGCCAGCAGTCTGGGACTAGCGGGTCGGGATACGCAGTATTTT.

This clone was observed a few times. The chain couples TRBV10-3 to TRBJ2-1; TRBD2 aligns across 11 bases. Germline CDR1 and CDR2: ENHRY and SYGVKD. The CDR3 is 18 amino acids. After removal of 7 bases from V and 1 base from J, the junction contained 12 bases not matched to a gene. The CDR3 loop reads CAITSGAGTSGSYNEQFF. CDR3 sequence (DNA): TGTGCCATCACCTCGGGGGCCGGGACTAGCGGTTCCTACAATGAGCAGTTCTTC.

The chain has TRBV6-2 or TRBV6-3 and TRBJ1-1, with a tentative D call TRBD1 (6 bases). Germline assignment: CDR1 MNHEY and CDR2 SVGEGT. V shed 6 bases and J shed 1 base, with 12 bases lying between them. CDR3 length equals 14 residues. CDR3 coding DNA: TGTGCCAGCAGCCTGACAGGTCAGAACACTGAAGCTTTCTTT. Its translation: CASSLTGQNTEAFF.

The J gene is TRBJ1-1, the V gene TRBV5-1; D is uncertain. From germline, CDR1 is SGHRS and CDR2 YFSETQ. Trimming took off 0 bases at V and 1 base at J, with 7 bases between the two ends. This CDR3 has 14 amino acids. The CDR3 sequence: CASSLGPTNTEAFF. The CDR3 DNA sequence: TGCGCCAGCAGCTTGGGGCCAACGAACACTGAAGCTTTCTTT.

In regard to this clone: In the same sample, other DNA sequences code for this CDR3. The chain recombines TRBV30 with TRBJ1-5; D uncertain. Germline CDR1 reads GTSNPN; CDR2 reads SVGIG (reference sequence). The CDR3 sequence is 14 residues long. V was trimmed by 1 base and J by 0 bases, leaving 7 bases between them. The CDR3 sequence: CAWSGGNSNQPQHF. CDR3 sequence (DNA): TGTGCCTGGAGTGGGGGAAATAGCAATCAGCCCCAGCATTTT.

J is TRBJ2-7 and V is TRBV20-1, with D possibly being TRBD1 (6 bases). V lost 3 bases and J 2 bases, leaving 14 bases between the germline ends. The CDR3 totals 14 residues. Germline loops: CDR1 DFQATT, CDR2 SNEGSKA (reference sequence). The CDR3 nucleotides are TGCAGTGCTAGTGAGGTCAGGGGAACCTACGAGCAGTACTTC. It translates to CSASEVRGTYEQYF.

V gene TRBV7-9 combines with J gene TRBJ2-3, with 8 bases aligning to TRBD2. CDR1 is SEHNR, CDR2 FQNEAQ, per germline (reference sequence). Trimming removed 1 base from V and 1 base from J; junction bases left unmatched: 1. CDR3 length: 15 residues. CDR3 coding DNA: TGTGCCAGCAGCTTAGAGGGACTAGGCACAGATACGCAGTATTTT. Its translation: CASSLEGLGTDTQYF.